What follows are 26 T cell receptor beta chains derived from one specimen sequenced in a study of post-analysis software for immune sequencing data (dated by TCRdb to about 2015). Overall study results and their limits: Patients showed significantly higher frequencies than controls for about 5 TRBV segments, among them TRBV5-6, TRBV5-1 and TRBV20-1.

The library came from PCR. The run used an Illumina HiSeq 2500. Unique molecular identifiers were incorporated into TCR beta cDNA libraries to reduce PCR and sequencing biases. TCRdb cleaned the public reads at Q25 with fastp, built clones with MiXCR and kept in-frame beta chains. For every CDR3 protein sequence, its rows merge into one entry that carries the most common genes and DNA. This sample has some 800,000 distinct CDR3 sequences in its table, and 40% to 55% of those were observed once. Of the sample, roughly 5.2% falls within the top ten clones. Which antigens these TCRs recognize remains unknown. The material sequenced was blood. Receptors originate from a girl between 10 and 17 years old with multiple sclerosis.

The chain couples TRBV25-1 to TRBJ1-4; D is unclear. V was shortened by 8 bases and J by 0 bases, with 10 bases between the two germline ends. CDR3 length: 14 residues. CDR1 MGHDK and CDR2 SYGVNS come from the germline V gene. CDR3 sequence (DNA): TGTGCCAGCCAATCCGGTGCAACTAATGAAAAACTGTTTTTT. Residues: CASQSGATNEKLFF.

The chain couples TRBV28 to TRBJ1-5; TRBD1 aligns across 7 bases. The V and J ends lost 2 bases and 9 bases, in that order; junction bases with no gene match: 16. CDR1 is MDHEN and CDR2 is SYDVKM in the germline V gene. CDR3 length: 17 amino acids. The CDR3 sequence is CASSLVSGTASPLPQHF. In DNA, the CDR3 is TGTGCCAGCAGTTTAGTATCCGGGACAGCAAGCCCCTTGCCCCAGCATTTT.

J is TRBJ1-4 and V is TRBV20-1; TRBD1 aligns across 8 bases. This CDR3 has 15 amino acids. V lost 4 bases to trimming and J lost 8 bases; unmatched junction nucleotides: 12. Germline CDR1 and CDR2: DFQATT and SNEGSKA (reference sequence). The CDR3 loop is CSAIITGGSIEKLFF. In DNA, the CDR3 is TGCAGTGCTATAATCACAGGGGGGTCTATAGAAAAACTGTTTTTT.

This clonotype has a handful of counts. The CDR3 region has the DNA TGTGCCAGCAGCTTAGACCCGGTTTCCTACGAGCAGTACTTC. It codes for CASSLDPVSYEQYF. This chain joins TRBV11-3 and TRBJ2-7; D gene ambiguous. This CDR3 is built from 14 residues. V was shortened by 0 bases and J by 1 base, with 7 bases between the two germline ends. Germline V lookup: CDR1 SGHNT, CDR2 YENEEA.

The CDR3 loop is CASSLRNQETQYF. CDR3 coding DNA: TGCGCCAGCAGCTTGAGGAATCAAGAGACCCAGTACTTC. This sequence joins TRBV5-1 and TRBJ2-5; D not resolved. The CDR3 length is 13 residues. CDR1 and CDR2 from the germline V gene are SGHRS and YFSETQ. Trimming stripped 1 base from V and 2 bases from J, with 6 bases between. Variable domain in full (rest from reference TRBV5-1 and TRBJ2-5): KAGVTQTPRYLIKTRGQQVTLSCSPISGHRSVSWYQQTPGQGLQFLFEYFSETQRNKGNFPGRFSGRQFSNSRSEMNVSTLELGDSALYLCASSLRNQETQYFGPGTRLLVL.

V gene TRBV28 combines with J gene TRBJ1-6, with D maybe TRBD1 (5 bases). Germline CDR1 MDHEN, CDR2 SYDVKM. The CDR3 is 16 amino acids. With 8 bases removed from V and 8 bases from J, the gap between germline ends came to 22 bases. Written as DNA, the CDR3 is TGTGCCAGCGGCCTGACGGGGTCGGGGCCCTATTCACCCCTCCACTTT. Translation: CASGLTGSGPYSPLHF.

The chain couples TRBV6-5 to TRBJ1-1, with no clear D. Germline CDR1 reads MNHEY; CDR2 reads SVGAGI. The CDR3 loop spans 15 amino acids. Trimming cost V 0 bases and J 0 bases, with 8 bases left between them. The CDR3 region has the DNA TGTGCCAGCAGTTACTCTGGGGTGATGAACACTGAAGCTTTCTTT. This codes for CASSYSGVMNTEAFF.

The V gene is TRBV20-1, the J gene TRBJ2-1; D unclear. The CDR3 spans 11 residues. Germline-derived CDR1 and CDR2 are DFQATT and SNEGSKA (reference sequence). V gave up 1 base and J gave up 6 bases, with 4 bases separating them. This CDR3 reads CSARGANEQFF. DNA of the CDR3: TGCAGTGCTAGAGGGGCCAATGAGCAGTTCTTC.

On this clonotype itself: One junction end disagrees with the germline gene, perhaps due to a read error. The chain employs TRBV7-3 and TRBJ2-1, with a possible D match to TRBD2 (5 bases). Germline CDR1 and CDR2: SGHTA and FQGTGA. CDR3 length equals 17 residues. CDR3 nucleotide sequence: TGTGCCAGCAGCCCGGGTCGGTGGACTCGAAACTACAATGAGCAGTTGTTC. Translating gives CASSPGRWTRNYNEQLF.

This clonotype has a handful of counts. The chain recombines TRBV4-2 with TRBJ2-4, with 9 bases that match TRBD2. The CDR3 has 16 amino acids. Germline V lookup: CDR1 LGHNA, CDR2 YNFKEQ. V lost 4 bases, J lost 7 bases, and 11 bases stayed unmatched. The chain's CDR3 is CASSPDGGSGSNIQYF. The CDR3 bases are TGTGCCAGCAGCCCAGACGGTGGTAGCGGGAGTAACATTCAGTACTTC.

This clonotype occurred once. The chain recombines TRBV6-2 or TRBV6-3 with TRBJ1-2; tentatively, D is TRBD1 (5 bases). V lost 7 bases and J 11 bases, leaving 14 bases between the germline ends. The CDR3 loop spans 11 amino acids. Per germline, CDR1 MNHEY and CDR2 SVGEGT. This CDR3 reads CASTTGLEYTF. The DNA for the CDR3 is TGTGCCAGCACTACGGGACTTGAGTACACCTTC.

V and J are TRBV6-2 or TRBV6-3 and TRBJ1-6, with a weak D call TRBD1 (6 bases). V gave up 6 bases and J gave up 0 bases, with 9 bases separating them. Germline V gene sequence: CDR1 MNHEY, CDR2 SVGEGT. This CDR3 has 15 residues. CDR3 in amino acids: CASRQDSSYNSPLHF. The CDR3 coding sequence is TGTGCCAGCAGACAGGACAGCTCCTATAATTCACCCCTCCACTTT.

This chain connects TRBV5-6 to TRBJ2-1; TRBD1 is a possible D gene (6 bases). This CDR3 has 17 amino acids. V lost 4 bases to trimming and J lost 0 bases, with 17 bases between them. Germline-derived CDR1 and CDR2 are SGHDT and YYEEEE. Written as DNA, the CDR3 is TGTGCCAGCAGCCATTACAGACAGGCGAGCTCCTACAATGAGCAGTTCTTC. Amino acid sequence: CASSHYRQASSYNEQFF.

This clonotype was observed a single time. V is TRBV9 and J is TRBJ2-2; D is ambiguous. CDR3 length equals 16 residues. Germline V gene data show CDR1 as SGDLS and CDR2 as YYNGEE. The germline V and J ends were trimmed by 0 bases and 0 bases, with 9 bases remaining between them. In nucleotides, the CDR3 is TGTGCCAGCAGCGTAGTCGAGGACGCGAACACCGGGGAGCTGTTTTTT. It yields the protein CASSVVEDANTGELFF.

As DNA, the CDR3 is TGTGCCAGCAGTTATTCTACAGGGGGTAAGGAGACCCAGTACTTC. It translates to CASSYSTGGKETQYF. This rearrangement joins TRBV6-5 to TRBJ2-5; 8 bases match TRBD1. V lost 3 bases and J lost 5; bases outside the gene matches: 8. The CDR3 has 15 amino acids. CDR1 and CDR2 (germline): MNHEY, SVGAGI.

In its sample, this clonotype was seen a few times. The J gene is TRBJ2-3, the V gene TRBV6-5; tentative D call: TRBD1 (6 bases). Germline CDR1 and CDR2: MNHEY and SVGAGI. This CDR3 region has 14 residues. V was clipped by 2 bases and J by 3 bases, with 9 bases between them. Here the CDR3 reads CASSYQGKTDTQYF. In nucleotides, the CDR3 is TGTGCCAGCAGTTACCAGGGGAAAACAGATACGCAGTATTTT.

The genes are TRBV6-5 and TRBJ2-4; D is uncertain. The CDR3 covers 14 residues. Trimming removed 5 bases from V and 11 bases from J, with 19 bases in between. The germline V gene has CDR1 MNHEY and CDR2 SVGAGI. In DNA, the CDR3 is TGTGCCAGCAGTCCTTCCCTGGGCTTCCCGGTTCAGTACTTC. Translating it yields CASSPSLGFPVQYF.

CDR3 loop: CASSPLKTLAGGNTDTQYF. The CDR3 bases are TGTGCCAGCTCACCACTGAAGACGTTAGCGGGAGGTAACACAGATACGCAGTATTTT. This sequence joins TRBV18 and TRBJ2-3; 10 nucleotides line up with TRBD2. Germline V gives CDR1 KGHSH, CDR2 LQKENI. The CDR3 spans 19 residues. The V segment lost 1 base and the J segment 2 bases; nucleotides outside the gene matches: 12.

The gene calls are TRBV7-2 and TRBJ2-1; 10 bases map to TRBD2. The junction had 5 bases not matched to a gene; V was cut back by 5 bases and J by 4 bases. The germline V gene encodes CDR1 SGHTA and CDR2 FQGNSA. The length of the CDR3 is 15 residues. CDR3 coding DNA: TGTGCCAGCAGCGTTCGGACTAGCGGTTACAATGAGCAGTTCTTC. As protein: CASSVRTSGYNEQFF.

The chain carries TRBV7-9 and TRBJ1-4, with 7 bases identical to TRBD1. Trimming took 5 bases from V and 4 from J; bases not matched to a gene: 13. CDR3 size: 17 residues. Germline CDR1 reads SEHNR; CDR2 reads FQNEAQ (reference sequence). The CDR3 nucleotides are TGTGCCAGCAGCCCGGCCCCTCAGGGACAGAGTAATGAAAAACTGTTTTTT. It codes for CASSPAPQGQSNEKLFF.

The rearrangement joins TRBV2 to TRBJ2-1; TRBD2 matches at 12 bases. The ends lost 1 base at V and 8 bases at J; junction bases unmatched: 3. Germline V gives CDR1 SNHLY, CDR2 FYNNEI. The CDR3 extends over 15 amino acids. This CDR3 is CASSEELAGGHEQFF. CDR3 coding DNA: TGTGCCAGCAGTGAAGAACTAGCGGGAGGCCATGAGCAGTTCTTC. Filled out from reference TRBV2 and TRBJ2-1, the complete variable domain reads EPEVTQTPSHQVTQMGQEVILRCVPISNHLYFYWYRQILGQKVEFLVSFYNNEISEKSEIFDDQFSVERPDGSNFTLKIRSTKLEDSAMYFCASSEELAGGHEQFFGPGTRLTVL.

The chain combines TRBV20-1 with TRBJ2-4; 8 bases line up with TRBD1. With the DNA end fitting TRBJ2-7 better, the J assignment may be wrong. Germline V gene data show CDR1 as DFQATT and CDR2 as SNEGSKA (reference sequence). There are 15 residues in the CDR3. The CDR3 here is CSAKSGSGGGYEQYF. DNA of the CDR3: TGCAGTGCCAAGAGTGGGTCAGGGGGCGGGTACGAGCAGTACTTC.

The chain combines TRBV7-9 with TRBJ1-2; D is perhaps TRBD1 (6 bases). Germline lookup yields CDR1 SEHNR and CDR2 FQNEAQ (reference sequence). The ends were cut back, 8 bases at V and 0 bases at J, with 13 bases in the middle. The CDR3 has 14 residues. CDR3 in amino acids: CASGSGASNYGYTF. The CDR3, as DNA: TGTGCCAGCGGGTCAGGGGCTTCTAACTATGGCTACACCTTC.

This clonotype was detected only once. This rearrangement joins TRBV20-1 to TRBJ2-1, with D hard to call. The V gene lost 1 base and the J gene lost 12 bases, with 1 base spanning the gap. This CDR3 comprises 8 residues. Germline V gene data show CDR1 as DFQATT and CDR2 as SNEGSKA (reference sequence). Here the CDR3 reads CSARGQFF. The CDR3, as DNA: TGCAGTGCTAGAGGGCAGTTCTTC.

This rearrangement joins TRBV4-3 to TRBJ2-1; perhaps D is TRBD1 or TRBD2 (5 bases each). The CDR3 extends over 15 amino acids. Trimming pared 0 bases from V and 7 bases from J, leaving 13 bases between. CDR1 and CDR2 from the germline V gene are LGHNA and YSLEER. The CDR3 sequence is CASSQEALAGNEQFF. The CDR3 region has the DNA TGCGCCAGCAGCCAAGAGGCGCTAGCAGGGAATGAGCAGTTCTTC.

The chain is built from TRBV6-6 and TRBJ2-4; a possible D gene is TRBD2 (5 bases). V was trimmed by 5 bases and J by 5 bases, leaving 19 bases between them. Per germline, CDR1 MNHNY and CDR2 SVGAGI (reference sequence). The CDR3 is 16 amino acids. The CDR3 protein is CASSQTNSAGENIQYF. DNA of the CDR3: TGTGCCAGCAGTCAGACGAACAGTGCCGGGGAAAACATTCAGTACTTC.